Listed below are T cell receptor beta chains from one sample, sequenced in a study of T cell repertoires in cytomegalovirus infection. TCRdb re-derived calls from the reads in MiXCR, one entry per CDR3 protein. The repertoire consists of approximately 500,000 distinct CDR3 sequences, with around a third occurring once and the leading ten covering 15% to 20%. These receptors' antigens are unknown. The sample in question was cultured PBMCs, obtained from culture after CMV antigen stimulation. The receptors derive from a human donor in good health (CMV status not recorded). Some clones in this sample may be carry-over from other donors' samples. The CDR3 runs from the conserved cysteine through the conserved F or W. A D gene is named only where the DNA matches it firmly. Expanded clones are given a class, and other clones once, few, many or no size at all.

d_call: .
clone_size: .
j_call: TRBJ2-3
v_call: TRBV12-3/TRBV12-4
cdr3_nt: TGTGCCACCGCAGTAACCACAGATACGCAGTATTTT
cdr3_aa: CATAVTTDTQYF

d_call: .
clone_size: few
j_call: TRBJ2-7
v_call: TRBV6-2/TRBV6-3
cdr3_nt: TGTGCCAGCAGCTACCCCTGGCGGAGCGCCTCCTACGAGCAGTACTTC
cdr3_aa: CASSYPWRSASYEQYF

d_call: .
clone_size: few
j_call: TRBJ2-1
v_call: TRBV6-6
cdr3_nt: TGTGCCAGCAGTTACGTGGCCCCCGAGCAGTTCTTC
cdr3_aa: CASSYVAPEQFF

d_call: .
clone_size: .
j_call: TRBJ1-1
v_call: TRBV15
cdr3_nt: TGTGCCACCAGCATCATGAACACTGAAGCTTTCTTT
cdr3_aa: CATSIMNTEAFF

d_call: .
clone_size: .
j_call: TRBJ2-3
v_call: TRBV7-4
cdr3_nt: TGTGCCAGCAGCCCCTTAGCGGTTACCAACACAGATACGCAGTATTTT
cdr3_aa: CASSPLAVTNTDTQYF

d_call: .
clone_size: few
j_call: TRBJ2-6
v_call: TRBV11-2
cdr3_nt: TGTGCCAGCCGGTCGGAAGGTCGAGTCTCAGCCTCTGGGGCCAACGTCCTGACTTTC
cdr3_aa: CASRSEGRVSASGANVLTF

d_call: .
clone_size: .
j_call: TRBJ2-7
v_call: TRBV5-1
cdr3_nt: TGCGCCAGCAGCTCAACACCCTACTCCTACGAGCAGTACTTC
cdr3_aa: CASSSTPYSYEQYF

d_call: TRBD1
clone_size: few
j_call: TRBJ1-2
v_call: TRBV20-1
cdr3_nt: TGCAGTGCTAGAGATTGGGACAGGGGGAGCTATGGCTACACCTTC
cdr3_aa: CSARDWDRGSYGYTF

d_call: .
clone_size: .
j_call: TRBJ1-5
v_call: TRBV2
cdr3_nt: TGTGCCAGCAGTGTAAACGGACGGCTCAATCAGCCCCAGCATTTT
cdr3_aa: CASSVNGRLNQPQHF

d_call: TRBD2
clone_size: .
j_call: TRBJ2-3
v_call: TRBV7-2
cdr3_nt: TGTGCCAGCAGCTCAACTAGCGCCGCTAGCACAGATACGCAGTATTTT
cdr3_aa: CASSSTSAASTDTQYF

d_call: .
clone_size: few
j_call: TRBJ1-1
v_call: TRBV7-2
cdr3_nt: TGTGCCAGCAGCCGTTTATCTGTGATGGGCACTGAAGCTTTCTTT
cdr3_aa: CASSRLSVMGTEAFF

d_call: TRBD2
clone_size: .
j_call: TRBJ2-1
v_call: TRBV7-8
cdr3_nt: TGTGCCAGCAGCTTACAAGGGGGAGCGGGAGTATCTTACAATGAGCAGTTCTTC
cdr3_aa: CASSLQGGAGVSYNEQFF

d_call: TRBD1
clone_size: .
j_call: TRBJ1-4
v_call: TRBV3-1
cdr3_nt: TGTGCCAGCAGCCCCGGACAGGGCTCTACCCGATATGAAAAACTGTTTTTT
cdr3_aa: CASSPGQGSTRYEKLFF